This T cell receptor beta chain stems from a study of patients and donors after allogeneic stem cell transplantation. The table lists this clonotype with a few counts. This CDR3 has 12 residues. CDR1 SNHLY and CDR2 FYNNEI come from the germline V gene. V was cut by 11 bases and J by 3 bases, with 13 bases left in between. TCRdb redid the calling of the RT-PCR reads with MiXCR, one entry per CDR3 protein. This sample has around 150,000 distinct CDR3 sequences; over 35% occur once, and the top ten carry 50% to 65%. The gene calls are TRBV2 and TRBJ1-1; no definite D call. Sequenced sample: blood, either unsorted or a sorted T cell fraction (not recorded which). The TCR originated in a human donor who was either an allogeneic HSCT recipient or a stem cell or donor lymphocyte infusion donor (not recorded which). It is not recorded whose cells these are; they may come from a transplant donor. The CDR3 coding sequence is TGTGCCCGGTCTCAGGCGGACACTGAAGCTTTCTTT. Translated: CARSQADTEAFF. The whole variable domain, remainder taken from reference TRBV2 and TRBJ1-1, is EPEVTQTPSHQVTQMGQEVILRCVPISNHLYFYWYRQILGQKVEFLVSFYNNEISEKSEIFDDQFSVERPDGSNFTLKIRSTKLEDSAMYFCARSQADTEAFFGQGTRLTVV.